This T cell receptor beta chain stems from a study of cytomegalovirus exposure and HLA in healthy donors. Study-level results: According to an earlier analysis, most TCR beta V segments yielded productive rearrangements about 87% or about 30% of the time. Association of a missense DCLRE1C variant with TCR beta V- and J-gene trimming was reported in a later analysis.

A remark on this clone: Its cognate antigen is unknown.

The PCR made use of 60 Vbeta and 13 Jbeta primers. In the original workflow: An analysis performed later counted about 80 million unique TCR beta chains (roughly 11 million of them shared). Using immunoSEQ multiplex PCR, the repertoire was profiled, and TCRdb retains in-frame clones only, with some absent. V, J and clone size are taken as reported in that table, and D and trimming were inferred from the DNA itself. The table has 150,000 or so clones, about 82% seen once; the top ten hold 0.65% to 0.95%. The sequence was collected from a female donor in good health and CMV-seronegative. The specimen was PBMCs.

The CDR3 loop reads CASASGGIGGNTIYF. The CDR3 DNA sequence: TGCGCCAGCGCCTCCGGAGGGATAGGCGGAAACACCATATATTTT. This rearrangement joins TRBV5-1 to TRBJ1-3; D gene ambiguous. Germline CDR1 is SGHRS and CDR2 is YFSETQ. Trimming took 7 bases from V and 4 from J, leaving 18 bases between them. The CDR3 extends over 15 amino acids.